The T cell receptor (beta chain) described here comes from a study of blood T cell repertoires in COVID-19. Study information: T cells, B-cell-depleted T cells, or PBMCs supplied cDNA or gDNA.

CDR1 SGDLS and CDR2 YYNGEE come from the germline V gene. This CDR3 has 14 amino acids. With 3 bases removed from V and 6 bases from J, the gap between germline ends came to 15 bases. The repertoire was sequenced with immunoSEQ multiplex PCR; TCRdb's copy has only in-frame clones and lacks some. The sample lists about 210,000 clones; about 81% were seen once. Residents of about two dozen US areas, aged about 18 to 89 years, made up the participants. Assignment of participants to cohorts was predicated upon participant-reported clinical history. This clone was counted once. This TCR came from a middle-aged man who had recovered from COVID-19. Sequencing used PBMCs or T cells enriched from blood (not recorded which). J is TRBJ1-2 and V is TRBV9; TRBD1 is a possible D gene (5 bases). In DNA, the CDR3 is TGTGCCAGCAGCGCGGGGGTGGGTAGCGATGGCTACACCTTC. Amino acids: CASSAGVGSDGYTF.